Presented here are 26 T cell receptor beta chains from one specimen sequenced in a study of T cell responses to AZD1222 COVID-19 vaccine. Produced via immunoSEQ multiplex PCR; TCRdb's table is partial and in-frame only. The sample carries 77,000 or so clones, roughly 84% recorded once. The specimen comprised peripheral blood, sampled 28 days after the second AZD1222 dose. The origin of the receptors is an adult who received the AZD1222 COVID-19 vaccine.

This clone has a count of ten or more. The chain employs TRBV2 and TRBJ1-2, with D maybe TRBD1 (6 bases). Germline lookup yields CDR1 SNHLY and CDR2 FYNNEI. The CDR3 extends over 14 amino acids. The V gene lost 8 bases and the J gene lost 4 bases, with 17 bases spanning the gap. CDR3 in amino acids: CASVNGRGSYGYTF. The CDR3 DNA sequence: TGTGCCAGCGTAAATGGGAGGGGGTCCTATGGCTACACCTTC.

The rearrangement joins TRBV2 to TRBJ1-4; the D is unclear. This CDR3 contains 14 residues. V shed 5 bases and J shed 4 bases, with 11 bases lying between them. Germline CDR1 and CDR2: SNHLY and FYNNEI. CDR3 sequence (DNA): TGTGCCAGCAGTCCCGGCCGTAGTAATGAAAAACTGTTTTTT. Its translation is CASSPGRSNEKLFF.

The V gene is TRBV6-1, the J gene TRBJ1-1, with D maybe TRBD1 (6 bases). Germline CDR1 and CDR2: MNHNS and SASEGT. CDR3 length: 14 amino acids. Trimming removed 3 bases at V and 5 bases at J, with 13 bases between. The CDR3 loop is CASSDGGGSTEAFF. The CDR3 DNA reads TGTGCCAGCAGTGATGGGGGCGGGAGTACTGAAGCTTTCTTT.

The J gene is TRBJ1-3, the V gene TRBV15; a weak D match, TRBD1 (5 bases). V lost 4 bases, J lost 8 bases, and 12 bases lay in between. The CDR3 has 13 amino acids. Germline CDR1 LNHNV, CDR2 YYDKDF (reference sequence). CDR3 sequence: CATSTGGKDTIYF. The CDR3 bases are TGTGCCACCAGCACCGGGGGTAAAGACACCATATATTTT.

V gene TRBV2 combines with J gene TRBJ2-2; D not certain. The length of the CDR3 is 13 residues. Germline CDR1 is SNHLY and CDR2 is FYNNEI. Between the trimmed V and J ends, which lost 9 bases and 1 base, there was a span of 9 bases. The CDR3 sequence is CARDAENTGELFF. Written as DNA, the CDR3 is TGTGCCAGGGACGCCGAGAACACCGGGGAGCTGTTTTTT. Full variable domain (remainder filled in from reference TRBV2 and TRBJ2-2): EPEVTQTPSHQVTQMGQEVILRCVPISNHLYFYWYRQILGQKVEFLVSFYNNEISEKSEIFDDQFSVERPDGSNFTLKIRSTKLEDSAMYFCARDAENTGELFFGEGSRLTVL.

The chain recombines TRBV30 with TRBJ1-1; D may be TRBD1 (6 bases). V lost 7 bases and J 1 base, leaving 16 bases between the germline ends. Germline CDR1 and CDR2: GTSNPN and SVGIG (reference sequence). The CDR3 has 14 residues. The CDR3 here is CAFTRGGKNTEAFF. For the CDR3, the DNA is TGTGCCTTCACGAGGGGGGGAAAGAACACTGAAGCTTTCTTT.

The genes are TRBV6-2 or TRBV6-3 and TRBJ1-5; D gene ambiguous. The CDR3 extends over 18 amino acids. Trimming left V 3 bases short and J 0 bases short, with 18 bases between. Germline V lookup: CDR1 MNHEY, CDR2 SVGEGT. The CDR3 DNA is TGTGCCAGCAGTTATGGACCCGGAGCCCTCTATAGCAATCAGCCCCAGCATTTT. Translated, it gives CASSYGPGALYSNQPQHF.

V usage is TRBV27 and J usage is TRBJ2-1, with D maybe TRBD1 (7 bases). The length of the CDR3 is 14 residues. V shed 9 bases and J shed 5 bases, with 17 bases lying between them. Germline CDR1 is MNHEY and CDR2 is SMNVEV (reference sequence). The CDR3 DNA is TGTGCCAGTCTGTCAGGGGGGATAGACAATGAGCAGTTCTTC. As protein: CASLSGGIDNEQFF.

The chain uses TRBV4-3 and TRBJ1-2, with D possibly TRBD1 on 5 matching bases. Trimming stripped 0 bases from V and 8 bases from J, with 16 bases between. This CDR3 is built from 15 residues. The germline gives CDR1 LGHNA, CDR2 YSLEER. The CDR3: CASSQETGDWGGYTF. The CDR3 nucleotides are TGCGCCAGCAGCCAAGAGACGGGGGATTGGGGCGGCTACACCTTC.

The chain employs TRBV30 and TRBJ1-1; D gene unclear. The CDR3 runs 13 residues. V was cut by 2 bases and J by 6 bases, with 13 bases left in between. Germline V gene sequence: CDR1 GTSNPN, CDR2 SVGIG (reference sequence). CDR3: CAWSLSDIAEAFF. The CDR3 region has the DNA TGTGCCTGGAGTCTCTCCGACATAGCTGAAGCTTTCTTT. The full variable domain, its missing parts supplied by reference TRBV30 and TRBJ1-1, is SQTIHQWPATLVQPVGSPLSLECTVEGTSNPNLYWYRQAAGRGLQLLFYSVGIGQISSEVPQNLSASRPQDRQFILSSKKLLLSDSGFYLCAWSLSDIAEAFFGQGTRLTVV.

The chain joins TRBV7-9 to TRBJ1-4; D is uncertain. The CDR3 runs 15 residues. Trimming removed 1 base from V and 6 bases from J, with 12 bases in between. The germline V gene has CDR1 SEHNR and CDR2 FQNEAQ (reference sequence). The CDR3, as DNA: TGTGCCAGCAGCTTAGGGGAGGTTGGATATGAAAAACTGTTTTTT. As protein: CASSLGEVGYEKLFF.

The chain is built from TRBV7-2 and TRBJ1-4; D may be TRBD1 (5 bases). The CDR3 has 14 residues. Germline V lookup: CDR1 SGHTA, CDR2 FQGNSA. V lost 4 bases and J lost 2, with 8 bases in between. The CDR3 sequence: CASSSGFTNEKLFF. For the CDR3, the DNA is TGTGCCAGCAGCTCAGGGTTTACTAATGAAAAACTGTTTTTT.

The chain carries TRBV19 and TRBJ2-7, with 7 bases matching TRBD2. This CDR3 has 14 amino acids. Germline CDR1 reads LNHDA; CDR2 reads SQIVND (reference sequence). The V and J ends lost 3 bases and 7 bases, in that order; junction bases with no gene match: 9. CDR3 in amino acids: CASSIGGGGGEQYF. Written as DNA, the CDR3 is TGTGCCAGTAGTATCGGCGGGGGAGGCGGGGAGCAGTACTTC.

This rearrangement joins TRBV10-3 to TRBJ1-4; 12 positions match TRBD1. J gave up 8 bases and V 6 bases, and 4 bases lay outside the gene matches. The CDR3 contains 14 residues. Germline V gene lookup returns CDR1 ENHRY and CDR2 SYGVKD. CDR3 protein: CAISAGTGGEKLFF. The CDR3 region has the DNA TGTGCCATCAGCGCCGGGACAGGGGGCGAAAAACTGTTTTTT.

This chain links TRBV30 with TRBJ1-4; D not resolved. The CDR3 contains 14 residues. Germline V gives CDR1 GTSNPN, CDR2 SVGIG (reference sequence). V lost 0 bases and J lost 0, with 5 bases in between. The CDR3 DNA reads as TGTGCCTGGAGTGTAGGTGCAACTAATGAAAAACTGTTTTTT. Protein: CAWSVGATNEKLFF.

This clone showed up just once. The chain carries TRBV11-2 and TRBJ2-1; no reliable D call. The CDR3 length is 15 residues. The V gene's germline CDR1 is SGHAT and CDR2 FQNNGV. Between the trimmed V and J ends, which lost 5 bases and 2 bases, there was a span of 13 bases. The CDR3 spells CASSAHSETYNEQFF. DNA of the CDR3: TGTGCCAGCAGCGCACACAGCGAAACCTACAATGAGCAGTTCTTC. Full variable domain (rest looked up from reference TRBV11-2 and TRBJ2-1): EAGVAQSPRYKIIEKRQSVAFWCNPISGHATLYWYQQILGQGPKLLIQFQNNGVVDDSQLPKDRFSAERLKGVDSTLKIQPAKLEDSAVYLCASSAHSETYNEQFFGPGTRLTVL.

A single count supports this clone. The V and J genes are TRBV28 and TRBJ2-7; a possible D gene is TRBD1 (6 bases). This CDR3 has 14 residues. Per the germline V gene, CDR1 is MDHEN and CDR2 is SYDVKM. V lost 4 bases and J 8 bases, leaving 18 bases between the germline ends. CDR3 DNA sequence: TGTGCCAGCAGTTCTATAGGGGGTAACGGCCAGCAGTACTTC. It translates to CASSSIGGNGQQYF.

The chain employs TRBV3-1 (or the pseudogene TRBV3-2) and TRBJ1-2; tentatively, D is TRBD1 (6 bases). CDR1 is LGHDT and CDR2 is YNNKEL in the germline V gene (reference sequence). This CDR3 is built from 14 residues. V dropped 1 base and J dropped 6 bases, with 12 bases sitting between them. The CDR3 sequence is CASSQGRGTDGYTF. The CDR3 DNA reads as TGTGCCAGCAGCCAAGGAAGGGGGACTGATGGCTACACCTTC.

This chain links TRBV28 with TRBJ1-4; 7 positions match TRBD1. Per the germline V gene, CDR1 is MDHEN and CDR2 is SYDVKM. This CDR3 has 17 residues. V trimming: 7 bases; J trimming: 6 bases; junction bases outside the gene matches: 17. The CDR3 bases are TGTGCCAGCACCCACGGGCTAGGAGACAGGGATGATGAAAAACTGTTTTTT. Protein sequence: CASTHGLGDRDDEKLFF.

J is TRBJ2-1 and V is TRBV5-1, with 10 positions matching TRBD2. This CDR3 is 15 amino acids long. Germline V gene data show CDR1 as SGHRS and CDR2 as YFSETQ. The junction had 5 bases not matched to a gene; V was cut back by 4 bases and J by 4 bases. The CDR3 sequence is CASSLSSGGYNEQFF. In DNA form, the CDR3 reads TGCGCCAGCAGCCTCTCTAGCGGGGGATACAATGAGCAGTTCTTC.

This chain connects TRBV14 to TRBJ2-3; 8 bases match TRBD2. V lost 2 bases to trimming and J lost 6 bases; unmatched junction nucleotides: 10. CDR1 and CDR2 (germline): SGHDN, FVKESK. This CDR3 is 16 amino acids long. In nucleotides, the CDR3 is TGTGCCAGCAGCCAATACGTAGCGGGGAGGGTGGATACGCAGTATTTT. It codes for CASSQYVAGRVDTQYF.

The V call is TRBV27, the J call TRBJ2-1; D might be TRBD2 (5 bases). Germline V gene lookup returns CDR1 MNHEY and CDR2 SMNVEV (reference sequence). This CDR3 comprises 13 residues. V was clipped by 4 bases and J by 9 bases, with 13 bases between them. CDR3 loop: CASSWSPEGEQFF. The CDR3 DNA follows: TGTGCCAGCAGTTGGTCCCCTGAGGGTGAGCAGTTCTTC.

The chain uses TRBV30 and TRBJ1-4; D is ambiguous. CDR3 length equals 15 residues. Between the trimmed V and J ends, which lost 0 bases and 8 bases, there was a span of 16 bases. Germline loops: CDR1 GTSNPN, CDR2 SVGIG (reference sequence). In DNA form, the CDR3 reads TGTGCCTGGAGTGTACTAAGAAGGGATAAAGAAAAACTGTTTTTT. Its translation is CAWSVLRRDKEKLFF.

The CDR3 sequence: CASSAGTGNEAFF. Here the CDR3 DNA reads TGTGCCAGCAGCGCCGGGACAGGGAACGAAGCTTTCTTT. This chain uses TRBV9 with TRBJ1-1, with 9 bases lining up with TRBD1. This CDR3 spans 13 amino acids. Losses at the gene ends were 3 bases for V and 8 bases for J; bases not matched to a gene: 5. Germline CDR1 is SGDLS and CDR2 is YYNGEE.

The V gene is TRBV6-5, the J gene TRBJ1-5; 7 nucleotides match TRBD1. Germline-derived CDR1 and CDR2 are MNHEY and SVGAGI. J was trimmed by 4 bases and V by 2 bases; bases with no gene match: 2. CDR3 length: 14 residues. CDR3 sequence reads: CASSYQGENQPQHF. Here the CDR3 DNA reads TGTGCCAGCAGTTACCAGGGGGAAAATCAGCCCCAGCATTTT.

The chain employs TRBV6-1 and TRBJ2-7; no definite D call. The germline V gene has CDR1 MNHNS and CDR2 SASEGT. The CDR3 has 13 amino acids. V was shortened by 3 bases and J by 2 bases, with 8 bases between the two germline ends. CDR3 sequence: CASSDVGTYEQYF. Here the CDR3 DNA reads TGTGCCAGCAGTGATGTTGGTACCTACGAGCAGTACTTC.